A selection of T cell receptor beta chains follows, all from one sample in a study of cytotoxic CD8 clonotypes in ibrutinib-treated CLL. Sequencing used immunoSEQ multiplex PCR; TCRdb keeps in-frame clones, though not all of them. The sample has around 30,000 clones, around 60% seen once. The sample in question was PBMCs, obtained before ibrutinib treatment. Every receptor here comes from a human donor with chronic lymphocytic leukemia. The CDR3 runs from the conserved cysteine through the conserved F or W. Fields, in order: J gene, V gene, CDR3 length, D gene, clone size, CDR3 protein, CDR3 DNA. The D gene is left open where the match is weak. The listing skips clone size in some rows; elsewhere it reads once, few, many or a size class.

TRBJ2-7 | TRBV5-6 | 16 | TRBD2 | once | CASSPFRPERGYEQYF | TGTGCCAGCAGCCCGTTCCGACCGGAGCGGGGGTACGAGCAGTACTTC
TRBJ1-5 | TRBV6-1 | 15 | TRBD1 | NA | CASGKDRVGNQPQHF | TGTGCCAGCGGAAAGGACAGGGTAGGGAATCAGCCCCAGCATTTT
TRBJ2-1 | TRBV2 | 11 | NA | NA | CASSDRNEQFF | TGTGCCAGCAGTGATCGCAATGAGCAGTTCTTC
TRBJ2-2 | TRBV12-5 | 16 | NA | NA | CASGLVQGGWTGELFF | TGTGCTAGTGGTTTGGTACAGGGTGGGTGGACCGGGGAGCTGTTTTTT
TRBJ2-1 | TRBV5-4 | 14 | NA | NA | CASSSLSGYNEQFF | TGTGCCAGCAGCTCCCTGTCGGGGTACAATGAGCAGTTCTTC
TRBJ2-6 | TRBV14 | 17 | NA | few | CASSSTGTVSGANVLTF | TGTGCCAGCAGCAGTACCGGGACCGTGTCTGGGGCCAACGTCCTGACTTTC
TRBJ2-1 | TRBV19 | 15 | TRBD2 | NA | CASSPVAGVYNEQFF | TGTGCCAGTAGTCCTGTAGCGGGGGTCTACAATGAGCAGTTCTTC
TRBJ2-2 | TRBV9 | 16 | NA | NA | CASSVVPSVATGELFF | TGTGCCAGCAGCGTAGTTCCTAGCGTCGCCACCGGGGAGCTGTTTTTT
TRBJ1-2 | TRBV20-1 | 11 | NA | NA | CSASGLHGYTF | TGCAGTGCTAGTGGGCTCCATGGCTACACCTTC
TRBJ1-2 | TRBV25-1 | 15 | NA | NA | CASSEYGDPSGGYTF | TGTGCCAGCAGTGAATATGGAGACCCCTCCGGGGGCTACACCTTC
TRBJ1-1 | TRBV27 | 17 | NA | NA | CASSTKYPSGGNTEAFF | TGTGCCAGCAGTACAAAATATCCGTCCGGGGGAAACACTGAAGCTTTCTTT
TRBJ2-1 | TRBV10-3 | 16 | NA | NA | CAISGGRQGGWNEQFF | TGTGCCATCAGTGGAGGTCGGCAGGGGGGTTGGAATGAGCAGTTCTTC